This TCR beta chain was captured by sequencing in a study of graft-versus-host responses after intestinal transplantation. Study results and limitations: Those patients showing graft-donor T cell macrochimerism displayed high graft-versus-host to host-versus-graft clonal ratios in allografts.

The CDR3 has 14 residues. Trimming removed 3 bases at V and 4 bases at J, with 13 bases between. The germline V gene encodes CDR1 MNHEY and CDR2 SMNVEV (reference sequence). Comment on this clone: Its cognate antigen is unknown.

TCRdb's copy holds only in-frame clones and misses some; the assay was immunoSEQ multiplex PCR. Of tens of thousands of clones listed, 75% to 95% are singletons. The chain employs TRBV27 and TRBJ2-7; possibly TRBD2 for D (5 bases). The sample was unstimulated CD8+ T cells sorted from spleen or lymph node cells, taken before intestinal transplant. This TCR came from a human donor who received an intestinal transplant. This CDR3 is CASSFLGDLYEQYF. CDR3 DNA: TGTGCCAGCAGTTTCCTCGGGGATCTTTACGAGCAGTACTTC.